This T cell receptor (beta chain) is from a study of CD8+CD57+ T cells in acquired aplastic anemia. A note on this clonotype: Its antigen is unknown.

Trimming cost V 9 bases and J 0 bases, with 14 bases left between them. The CDR3 has 14 amino acids. Germline V gene lookup returns CDR1 LNHDA and CDR2 SQIVND (reference sequence). Profiling that covered TCR beta VDJ and CDR3 relied on genomic DNA as its template. TCRdb ran MiXCR on the reads and lists one entry per CDR3 protein. The table has around 400,000 distinct CDR3 sequences, about two thirds seen once. Study conclusions and caveats: Roughly 31 was the count of CD8+ CDR3 sequences that patients shared with controls.

The sequenced material came from sorted CD4+, CD8+, or CD8+CD57+ T cells (not recorded which) from PBMCs. This TCR was recovered from a human donor in good health, serving as a control. V gene TRBV19 combines with J gene TRBJ1-1; D is undetermined. This chain's CDR3 is CASRSRVMNTEAFF. CDR3 nucleotide sequence: TGTGCCAGCCGGAGTCGGGTGATGAACACTGAAGCTTTCTTT.